The clone carrying this T cell receptor (beta chain) has a handful of counts. The antigen is not known. This record belongs to a study of PD-1 blockade in classical Hodgkin lymphoma. Overall study findings and caveats: CD4+ TCR diversity, unlike CD8+, climbed significantly by C4D1. It was among complete responders that baseline diversity resembled that of newly diagnosed patients. Patients excluded were those beginning nivolumab under 1 year after ASCT.

Stated time point: cycle 4 day 1 (C4D1), after five to seven weeks of nivolumab. In every patient, relapse followed autologous stem cell transplantation, while exposure to brentuximab vedotin differed. Complete response, partial response or progressive disease was each patient's best response. This CDR3 has 16 residues. Trimming pared 0 bases from V and 5 bases from J, leaving 15 bases between. Germline assignment: CDR1 SGDLS and CDR2 YYNGEE. The protocol was immunoSEQ multiplex PCR, while the TCRdb copy is restricted to in-frame clones and leaves out a portion. Among 25,000 to 35,000 clones listed, approximately 72% were seen once.

The material was peripheral blood mononuclear cells (PBMCs), obtained before the fourth cycle of nivolumab. The receptor comes from a human donor with classical Hodgkin lymphoma. The rearrangement uses TRBV9 and TRBJ2-1; a weak D match, TRBD1 (6 bases). The DNA of the CDR3 is TGTGCCAGCAGCGTAGGCCCGAACAGGGTCAACAATGAGCAGTTCTTC. Its protein is CASSVGPNRVNNEQFF.